The 30 T cell receptor beta chains below all came from one sample that was sequenced in a study of shared clonotypes between healthy human individuals. Naive CD8 cells, CD45RO-negative and positively selected for CCR7, excluded terminally differentiated effector memory CD45RA+ cells. Measured with immunoSEQ multiplex PCR; TCRdb has only the in-frame clones, and not every one. The sample shows around 1.9 million clones, roughly 95% of them seen only once. The sequenced material came from naive CD8+ T cells from PBMCs. These receptors were obtained from a man between 18 and 29 years old in good health. Some clones in this sample may be carry-over from other donors' samples.

This clone appeared a single time. The sample holds other DNA sequences that translate to the same CDR3. The DNA for the CDR3 is TGTGCCAGCAGCGTAGTGGGTTCAGGGGAGACCCAGTACTTC. Encoded protein: CASSVVGSGETQYF. The chain carries TRBV9 and TRBJ2-5, with D tentatively TRBD1 (5 bases). Per germline, CDR1 SGDLS and CDR2 YYNGEE. CDR3 size: 14 residues. Trimming took 0 bases from V and 5 from J, leaving 11 bases between them.

This clone was seen only once. The chain has TRBV25-1 and TRBJ2-5; D tentatively fits TRBD1 or TRBD2 (5 bases each). The length of the CDR3 is 11 residues. Trimming stripped 7 bases from V and 11 bases from J, with 14 bases between. CDR1 is MGHDK and CDR2 is SYGVNS in the germline V gene. The CDR3 bases are TGTGCCAGCATGACAGTGGGGGAGCAGTACTTC. Amino acids: CASMTVGEQYF.

This chain uses TRBV7-3 with TRBJ1-1, with a possible D match to TRBD1 (5 bases). V was trimmed by 3 bases and J by 3 bases, leaving 8 bases between them. Germline V gene data show CDR1 as SGHTA and CDR2 as FQGTGA. The CDR3 sequence is 13 residues long. CDR3 nucleotide sequence: TGTGCCAGCAGCTTGGAAGGGGACACTGAAGCTTTCTTT. Translating it yields CASSLEGDTEAFF.

This sequence joins TRBV5-1 and TRBJ2-3; 7 bases agree with TRBD2. Germline values: CDR1 SGHRS, CDR2 YFSETQ. V lost 0 bases to trimming and J lost 1 base; unmatched junction nucleotides: 11. The CDR3 extends over 18 amino acids. The CDR3 loop is CASSLGRGTILGTDTQYF. DNA of the CDR3: TGCGCCAGCAGCTTGGGCCGCGGGACTATATTAGGCACAGATACGCAGTATTTT.

V gene TRBV27 combines with J gene TRBJ2-7; unclear D gene. V was shortened by 8 bases and J by 3 bases, with 14 bases between the two germline ends. The germline V gene encodes CDR1 MNHEY and CDR2 SMNVEV (reference sequence). The CDR3 is made up of 13 amino acids. The CDR3 DNA follows: TGTGCCAGCGGCCTTCGGAAGTTCTACGAGCAGTACTTC. Translated: CASGLRKFYEQYF.

This clone was observed a single time. The V and J genes are TRBV5-5 and TRBJ1-5; perhaps TRBD1 as D (6 bases). V was pared by 4 bases and J by 0 bases, with 14 bases between. This CDR3 contains 16 residues. From germline, CDR1 is SGHKS and CDR2 YYEKEE (reference sequence). CDR3 amino acids: CASSQVGGYSNQPQHF. The CDR3 DNA reads TGTGCCAGCAGCCAGGTGGGGGGCTATAGCAATCAGCCCCAGCATTTT.

The CDR3 sequence: CASSFSDFSHNEQFF. CDR3 DNA: TGTGCCAGCAGTTTCAGTGACTTCTCACACAATGAGCAGTTCTTC. This rearrangement joins TRBV28 to TRBJ2-1; D unresolved. CDR1 is MDHEN, CDR2 SYDVKM, per germline. V gave up 3 bases and J gave up 5 bases, with 14 bases separating them. The CDR3 is 15 amino acids.

The V call is TRBV27, the J call TRBJ2-7; no definite D call. The germline gives CDR1 MNHEY, CDR2 SMNVEV (reference sequence). The length of the CDR3 is 16 residues. Between the trimmed V and J ends, which lost 0 bases and 5 bases, there was a span of 17 bases. CDR3 in DNA: TGTGCCAGCAGTTTATCGGCGGCCCCCGGCCCGAACGAGCAGTACTTC. Its translation: CASSLSAAPGPNEQYF.

This clone was recorded once. The chain joins TRBV9 to TRBJ2-7; 7 bases fit TRBD2. CDR3 length: 15 amino acids. V shed 0 bases, J shed 2 bases, and the junction held 5 bases outside the gene matches. CDR1 is SGDLS, CDR2 YYNGEE, per germline. The CDR3 protein is CASSVGGEGPYEQYF. The CDR3 DNA sequence: TGTGCCAGCAGCGTAGGGGGGGAGGGCCCCTACGAGCAGTACTTC.

Only a few counts were recorded for this clone. V gene TRBV19 combines with J gene TRBJ1-5; D is undetermined. The length of the CDR3 is 15 residues. Germline V gene sequence: CDR1 LNHDA, CDR2 SQIVND (reference sequence). Trimming pared 0 bases from V and 2 bases from J, leaving 8 bases between. The CDR3, as DNA: TGTGCCAGTAGTATAGACAGAAAGGGCAATCAGCCCCAGCATTTT. Translating it yields CASSIDRKGNQPQHF.

The rearrangement uses TRBV28 and TRBJ2-1, with a tentative D call TRBD1 (6 bases). The V gene lost 6 bases and the J gene lost 5 bases, with 20 bases spanning the gap. Germline CDR1 reads MDHEN; CDR2 reads SYDVKM. This CDR3 contains 16 residues. CDR3 region: CASSPTLTGPNNEQFF. Here the CDR3 DNA reads TGTGCCAGCAGCCCAACACTTACAGGGCCGAACAATGAGCAGTTCTTC.

The chain has TRBV5-4 and TRBJ1-4; a possible D gene is TRBD1 (6 bases). Germline V lookup: CDR1 SGHNT, CDR2 YYREEE (reference sequence). The CDR3 totals 18 residues. The germline V and J ends were trimmed by 0 bases and 0 bases, with 15 bases remaining between them. This CDR3 reads CASSLAKDSRATNEKLFF. DNA of the CDR3: TGTGCCAGCAGCTTGGCCAAGGACAGCCGTGCAACTAATGAAAAACTGTTTTTT.

The CDR3 protein is CASSNLSGIDANEQFF. The CDR3 nucleotides read TGTGCCAGCAGCAACCTTAGCGGAATAGACGCAAATGAGCAGTTCTTC. The rearrangement links TRBV13 to TRBJ2-1; TRBD2 might be the D (6 bases). The V gene lost 5 bases and the J gene lost 7 bases, with 21 bases spanning the gap. This CDR3 has 16 amino acids. From germline, CDR1 is PRHDT and CDR2 FYEKMQ (reference sequence).

CDR3 residues: CASSIHSGFQDQPQHF. The CDR3 DNA follows: TGTGCCAGCAGCATCCACTCCGGGTTCCAAGATCAGCCCCAGCATTTT. The chain recombines TRBV5-4 with TRBJ1-5; no clear D. Germline V gene lookup returns CDR1 SGHNT and CDR2 YYREEE (reference sequence). The CDR3 is made up of 16 amino acids. Deletions cut 4 bases from V and 5 bases from J, with 19 bases between.

Concerning this clone: The sample carries other DNA sequences with the same CDR3. V is TRBV28 and J is TRBJ1-1, with TRBD1 matching 7 bases. This CDR3 region has 14 residues. V lost 5 bases, J lost 2 bases, and 5 bases stayed unmatched. Germline V lookup: CDR1 MDHEN, CDR2 SYDVKM. The CDR3 DNA reads TGTGCCAGCAGTCCTTGGACAGGAAACACTGAAGCTTTCTTT. Translating gives CASSPWTGNTEAFF.

Only one count was recorded for this clone. The V and J genes are TRBV4-2 and TRBJ2-7; 10 bases fit TRBD1. V trimming: 0 bases; J trimming: 5 bases; junction bases outside the gene matches: 7. Germline assignment: CDR1 LGHNA and CDR2 YNFKEQ. The CDR3 totals 16 residues. In nucleotides, the CDR3 is TGTGCCAGCAGCCAAGACTTCCGGGACAGGGGCCACGAGCAGTACTTC. As protein: CASSQDFRDRGHEQYF.

The chain has TRBV4-3 and TRBJ2-7, with 7 bases identical to TRBD2. After removal of 1 base from V and 5 bases from J, the junction contained 17 bases not matched to a gene. CDR1 and CDR2 from the germline V gene are LGHNA and YSLEER. This CDR3 is 18 amino acids long. The CDR3: CASSQVWGFTAGAHEQYF. CDR3 in DNA: TGCGCCAGCAGCCAAGTCTGGGGCTTTACGGCGGGAGCCCACGAGCAGTACTTC.

The chain links TRBV2 to TRBJ2-5; D tentatively fits TRBD1 or TRBD2 (5 bases each). Per germline, CDR1 SNHLY and CDR2 FYNNEI. There are 15 residues in the CDR3. With 1 base removed from V and 4 bases from J, the gap between germline ends came to 13 bases. CDR3: CASSEDGGFGETQYF. CDR3 in DNA: TGTGCCAGCAGTGAAGATGGGGGTTTTGGAGAGACCCAGTACTTC.

The chain couples TRBV19 to TRBJ1-1; TRBD1 might be the D (5 bases). Germline CDR1 and CDR2: LNHDA and SQIVND (reference sequence). V lost 3 bases and J 4 bases, leaving 12 bases between the germline ends. The CDR3 sequence is 14 residues long. In DNA, the CDR3 is TGTGCCAGTAGTATTGGGCTAGGGGTCACTGAAGCTTTCTTT. This encodes CASSIGLGVTEAFF.

The chain carries TRBV27 and TRBJ1-1; 9 bases line up with TRBD1. Germline trimming cut 3 bases from V and 0 bases from J; bases unmatched to any gene: 5. The CDR3 is 16 amino acids. Germline V lookup: CDR1 MNHEY, CDR2 SMNVEV (reference sequence). Here the CDR3 DNA reads TGTGCCAGCAGTTTCGCCGGGACAGGGATGAACACTGAAGCTTTCTTT. Its protein product is CASSFAGTGMNTEAFF.

The chain is built from TRBV29-1 and TRBJ2-2, with 9 bases identical to TRBD1. The ends lost 7 bases at V and 2 bases at J; junction bases unmatched: 5. The CDR3 spans 14 residues. The V gene's germline CDR1 is SQVTM and CDR2 ANQGSEA. DNA for the CDR3: TGCAGCGGCAGGGACAGGGCTAACACCGGGGAGCTGTTTTTT. Its translation is CSGRDRANTGELFF.

The rearrangement links TRBV9 to TRBJ2-3; 7 positions agree with TRBD1. J was trimmed by 3 bases and V by 4 bases; bases with no gene match: 8. The V gene's germline CDR1 is SGDLS and CDR2 YYNGEE. This CDR3 has 15 residues. The CDR3 sequence: CASSPYPTGTDTQYF. As DNA, the CDR3 is TGTGCCAGCAGCCCTTACCCGACAGGGACAGATACGCAGTATTTT.

The V call is TRBV9, the J call TRBJ1-1; D is unresolved. Germline loops: CDR1 SGDLS, CDR2 YYNGEE. V was clipped by 3 bases and J by 1 base, with 10 bases between them. CDR3 length equals 14 residues. CDR3 amino acids: CASSAERTNTEAFF. The CDR3 DNA is TGTGCCAGCAGCGCCGAGAGGACGAACACTGAAGCTTTCTTT. The complete variable domain, with remaining parts taken from reference TRBV9 and TRBJ1-1, reads DSGVTQTPKHLITATGQRVTLRCSPRSGDLSVYWYQQSLDQGLQFLIQYYNGEERAKGNILERFSAQQFPDLHSELNLSSLELGDSALYFCASSAERTNTEAFFGQGTRLTVV.

The chain carries TRBV7-9 and TRBJ2-5; the match to TRBD2 covers 7 bases. This CDR3 is built from 16 residues. After removal of 4 bases from V and 5 bases from J, the junction contained 13 bases not matched to a gene. Germline-derived CDR1 and CDR2 are SEHNR and FQNEAQ (reference sequence). CDR3 loop: CASSWVGGTLSETQYF. The CDR3 DNA follows: TGTGCCAGCAGCTGGGTGGGGGGGACCCTCTCGGAGACCCAGTACTTC.

The genes are TRBV2 and TRBJ2-7; the match to TRBD2 covers 13 bases. The CDR3 has 18 amino acids. V gave up 4 bases and J gave up 2 bases; unmatched junction bases: 11. Germline-derived CDR1 and CDR2 are SNHLY and FYNNEI. CDR3 residues: CASSAQTSGRALAYEQYF. CDR3 coding DNA: TGTGCCAGCAGTGCCCAAACTAGCGGGAGGGCCTTGGCCTACGAGCAGTACTTC.

This chain joins TRBV5-4 and TRBJ1-1, with TRBD1 as a possible D gene (5 bases). CDR1 SGHNT and CDR2 YYREEE come from the germline V gene (reference sequence). Trimming shortened V by 5 bases and J by 7 bases, and 9 bases separated the two germline ends. This CDR3 is 11 amino acids long. The CDR3, as DNA: TGTGCCAGCAGACAAGGGGTTGAAGCTTTCTTT. It codes for CASRQGVEAFF.

The rearrangement uses TRBV7-2 and TRBJ1-5; 9 bases agree with TRBD1. Per the germline V gene, CDR1 is SGHTA and CDR2 is FQGNSA. V lost 5 bases and J lost 6; bases outside the gene matches: 5. The CDR3 runs 14 residues. The CDR3 spells CASSLGTGSQPQHF. CDR3 sequence (DNA): TGTGCCAGCAGCCTTGGGACAGGGTCTCAGCCCCAGCATTTT.

The V call is TRBV4-1, the J call TRBJ1-1; TRBD1 matches at 8 bases. Losses at the gene ends were 4 bases for V and 4 bases for J; bases not matched to a gene: 5. CDR1 is MGHRA and CDR2 is YSYEKL in the germline V gene. This CDR3 is built from 14 residues. The CDR3 loop is CASSRPRGLTEAFF. The CDR3, as DNA: TGCGCCAGCAGCCGCCCCAGGGGGCTCACTGAAGCTTTCTTT.

The V gene is TRBV19, the J gene TRBJ2-1; D possibly corresponds to TRBD2 (5 bases). This CDR3 is 13 amino acids long. Germline CDR1 and CDR2: LNHDA and SQIVND (reference sequence). The CDR3 is CASEETRRNEQFF. CDR3 sequence (DNA): TGTGCGTCAGAGGAGACAAGGAGGAATGAGCAGTTCTTC.

V and J are TRBV27 and TRBJ1-4, with D possibly being TRBD1 (6 bases). The CDR3 extends over 12 amino acids. The germline gives CDR1 MNHEY, CDR2 SMNVEV (reference sequence). V lost 8 bases, J lost 8 bases, and 12 bases lay in between. CDR3 amino acids: CASATRGEKLFF. The CDR3 DNA reads as TGTGCCAGCGCCACGAGGGGGGAAAAACTGTTTTTT.